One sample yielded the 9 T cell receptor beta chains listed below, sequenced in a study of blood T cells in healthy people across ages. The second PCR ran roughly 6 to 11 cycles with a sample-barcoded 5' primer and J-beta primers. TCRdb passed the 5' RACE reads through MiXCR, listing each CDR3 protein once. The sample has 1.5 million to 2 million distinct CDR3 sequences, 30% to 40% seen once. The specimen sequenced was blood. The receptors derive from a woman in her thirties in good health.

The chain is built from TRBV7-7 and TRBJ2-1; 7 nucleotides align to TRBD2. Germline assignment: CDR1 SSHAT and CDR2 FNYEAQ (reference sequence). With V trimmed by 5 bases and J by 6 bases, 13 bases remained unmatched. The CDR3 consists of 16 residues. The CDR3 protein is CASSPHVSSGRNEQFF. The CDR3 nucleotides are TGTGCCAGCAGCCCCCACGTGTCTAGCGGCCGCAATGAGCAGTTCTTC.

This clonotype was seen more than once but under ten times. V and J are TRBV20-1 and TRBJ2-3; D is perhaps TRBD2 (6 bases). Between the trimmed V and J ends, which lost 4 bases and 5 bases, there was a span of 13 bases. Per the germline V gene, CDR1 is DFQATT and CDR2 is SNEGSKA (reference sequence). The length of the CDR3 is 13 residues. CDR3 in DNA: TGCAGTGCTATTTCGCGGGACCTAGATACGCAGTATTTT. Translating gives CSAISRDLDTQYF.

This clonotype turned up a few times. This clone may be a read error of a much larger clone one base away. DNA of the CDR3: TGCAGCGTTGAGGTGGGGGACGGGGACGAGCAGTACTTC. It translates to CSVEVGDGDEQYF. This sequence joins TRBV29-1 and TRBJ2-7, with D possibly being TRBD1 or TRBD2 (5 bases each). Trimming took off 3 bases at V and 5 bases at J, with 14 bases between the two ends. Looked up from germline, CDR1 is SQVTM and CDR2 is ANQGSEA. The CDR3 consists of 13 residues.

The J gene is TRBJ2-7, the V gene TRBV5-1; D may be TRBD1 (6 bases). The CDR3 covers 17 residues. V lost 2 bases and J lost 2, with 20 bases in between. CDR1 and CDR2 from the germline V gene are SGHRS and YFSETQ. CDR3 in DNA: TGCGCCAGCAGCTTTTACTGGGAACAGGGAGTCGCCTACGAGCAGTACTTC. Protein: CASSFYWEQGVAYEQYF.

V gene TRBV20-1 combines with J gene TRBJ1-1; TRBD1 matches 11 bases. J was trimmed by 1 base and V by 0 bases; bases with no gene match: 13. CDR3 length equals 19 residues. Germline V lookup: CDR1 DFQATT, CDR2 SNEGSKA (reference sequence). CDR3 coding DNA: TGCAGTGCTAGAGATTTCAGGACAGGGGGCAGGCGGAGGAACACTGAAGCTTTCTTT. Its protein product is CSARDFRTGGRRRNTEAFF.

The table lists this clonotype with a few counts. CDR3 in DNA: TGTGCCAGCAGCGTTTGGGGACACGAACAAGAGACCCAGTACTTC. Translating gives CASSVWGHEQETQYF. The chain recombines TRBV9 with TRBJ2-5; perhaps TRBD1 as D (6 bases). The CDR3 is 15 residues long. V was cut by 2 bases and J by 2 bases, with 13 bases left in between. Germline CDR1 SGDLS, CDR2 YYNGEE.

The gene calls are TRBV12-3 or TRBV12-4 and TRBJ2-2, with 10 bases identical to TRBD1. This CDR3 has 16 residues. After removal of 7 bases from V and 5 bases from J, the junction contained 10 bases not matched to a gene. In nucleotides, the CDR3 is TGTGCCAGCACCTCTCCTGACAGGGGGCAAACCGGGGAGCTGTTTTTT. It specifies CASTSPDRGQTGELFF.

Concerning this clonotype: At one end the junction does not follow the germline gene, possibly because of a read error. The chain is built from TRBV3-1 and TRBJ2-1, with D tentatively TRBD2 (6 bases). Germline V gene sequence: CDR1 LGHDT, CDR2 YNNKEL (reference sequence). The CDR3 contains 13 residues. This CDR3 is CTSSQPKASVRFF. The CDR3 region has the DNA TGTACCAGCAGCCAACCCAAGGCTAGCGTAAGGTTCTTC.

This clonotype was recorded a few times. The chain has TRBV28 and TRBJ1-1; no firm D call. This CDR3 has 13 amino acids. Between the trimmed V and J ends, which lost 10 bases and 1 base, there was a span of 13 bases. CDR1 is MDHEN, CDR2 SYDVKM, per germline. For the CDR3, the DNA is TGTGCCATCCATAAAGGGCAGAACACTGAAGCTTTCTTT. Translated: CAIHKGQNTEAFF.